What follows are 2 T cell receptor beta chains derived from one specimen sequenced in a study of cytomegalovirus exposure and HLA in healthy donors (dated by TCRdb to about 2017). Library prep was done by the immunoSEQ multiplex PCR assay. For the multiplex PCR, a mixture combining 60 forward primers for TCR Vbeta segments and 13 reverse primers for TCR Jbeta segments was used. The immuneACCESS repertoire file appears here via TCRdb, limited to in-frame rearrangements. These files lack a portion of the clones; in checked studies, under half of the deficit traces to unresolved V genes, and the cause of the others is not known. The sample profile shows 150,000 to 200,000 clones; around 78% of them were found once. Roughly 0.99% of the sample rests with the top ten. Sequenced: PBMCs. All receptors come from a woman aged 40-49 years in good health and CMV-seronegative.

The rearrangement joins TRBV5-6 to TRBJ2-7; 7 positions agree with TRBD2. Germline lookup yields CDR1 SGHDT and CDR2 YYEEEE. This CDR3 is built from 13 residues. The J segment lost 4 bases and the V segment lost 2 bases, leaving 3 bases of the junction unmatched. The CDR3 DNA reads as TGTGCCAGCAGCTTAGCGGGACCGTACGAGCAGTACTTC. Amino acid sequence: CASSLAGPYEQYF.

J is TRBJ2-1 and V is TRBV27; unclear D gene. The CDR3 covers 14 residues. Trimming removed 8 bases from V and 3 bases from J, with 14 bases in between. Germline values: CDR1 MNHEY, CDR2 SMNVEV (reference sequence). This CDR3 is CASSPVSSYNEQFF. DNA for the CDR3: TGTGCCAGCTCTCCGGTGTCTAGCTACAATGAGCAGTTCTTC.